The entry below describes one T cell receptor beta chain. These data come from a study of T cell changes during pregnancy in multiple sclerosis. V was clipped by 7 bases and J by 3 bases, with 7 bases between them. The CDR3 is 12 residues long. Germline V gene lookup returns CDR1 MNHNS and CDR2 SASEGT. TCRdb's copy holds only in-frame clones and misses some; the assay was immunoSEQ multiplex PCR. The sample contains about 70,000 clones, 94% of which appear only once. This specimen consisted of peripheral blood, obtained in the third trimester of pregnancy. The TCR comes from a female donor with multiple sclerosis, enrolled in a pregnancy study. This chain links TRBV6-1 with TRBJ1-5; D gene unclear. CDR3 residues: CASTGYNQPQHF. The CDR3, as DNA: TGTGCCAGCACCGGTTACAATCAGCCCCAGCATTTT.